This T cell receptor beta chain derives from a study of T cell responses to AZD1222 COVID-19 vaccine. In this sample, this clone turned up a few times. Its target is not known. Clones were sequenced by immunoSEQ multiplex PCR, and TCRdb holds only the in-frame ones, with some missing. The sample lists about 76,000 clones, about three quarters occurring once. Germline V gene sequence: CDR1 SGHTA, CDR2 FQGNSA. The germline V and J ends were trimmed by 3 bases and 7 bases, with 16 bases remaining between them. The length of the CDR3 is 16 residues. Study outcomes and limitations: Repertoires in all cases were sampled only once the peak T cell response had passed. A mostly white British donor set with more females was recruited, and clonal diversity was possibly underestimated. Targets within unmutated variant regions were reportedly found for nearly half of spike-specific TCRs. Spike-wide coverage was observed for vaccine-associated CD4 TCRs, with dominant responses at 160-218 and 743-854.

V and J are TRBV7-2 and TRBJ1-6, with D possibly being TRBD1 (5 bases). Material: peripheral blood, obtained 28 days after the second dose of the MenACWY control vaccine. This clonotype was obtained from an adult who received the MenACWY meningococcal vaccine as a control. Written as DNA, the CDR3 is TGTGCCAGCAGCTTTGGTGGAGGGGCTAGAAATTCACCCCTCCACTTT. Its protein product is CASSFGGGARNSPLHF. Together with reference TRBV7-2 and TRBJ1-6, the CDR3 gives the full variable domain: GAGVSQSPSNKVTEKGKDVELRCDPISGHTALYWYRQSLGQGLEFLIYFQGNSAPDKSGLPSDRFSAERTGGSVSTLTIQRTQQEDSAVYLCASSFGGGARNSPLHFGNGTRLTVT.